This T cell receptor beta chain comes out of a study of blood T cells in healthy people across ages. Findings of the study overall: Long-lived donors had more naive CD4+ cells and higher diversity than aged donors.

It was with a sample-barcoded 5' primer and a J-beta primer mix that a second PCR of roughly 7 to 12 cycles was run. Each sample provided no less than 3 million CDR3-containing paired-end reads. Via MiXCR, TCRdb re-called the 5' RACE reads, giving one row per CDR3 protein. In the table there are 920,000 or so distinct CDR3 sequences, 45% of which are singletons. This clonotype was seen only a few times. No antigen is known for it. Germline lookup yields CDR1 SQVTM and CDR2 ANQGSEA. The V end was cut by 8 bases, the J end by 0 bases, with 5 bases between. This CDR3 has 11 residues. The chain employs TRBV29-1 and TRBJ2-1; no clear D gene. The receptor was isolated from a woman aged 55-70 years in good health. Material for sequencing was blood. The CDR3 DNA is TGCAGCACCCCCTCCTACAATGAGCAGTTCTTC. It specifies CSTPSYNEQFF.